Listed below are T cell receptor beta chains from one sample, sequenced in a study of blood T cell repertoires in COVID-19. Profiled with immunoSEQ multiplex PCR; TCRdb holds only in-frame clones, not every one. The table lists around 180,000 clones, roughly 90% of them singletons. Sequencing was performed on peripheral blood. All receptors derive from a man between 65 and 79 years old with active or convalescent COVID-19. CDR3s include the opening cysteine and the closing phenylalanine or tryptophan. D genes are given only for firm matches. Part of the rows lack a size; the others show once, few, many or a class for expanded clones.

TRBD1	TRBV19	TRBJ1-3	.	CASTPGGQGLSGNTIYF	TGTGCCAGTACCCCTGGGGGACAGGGCCTCTCTGGAAACACCATATATTTT
.	TRBV18	TRBJ1-4	.	CASSRSASNEKLFF	TGTGCCAGCTCACGCAGCGCCTCTAATGAAAAACTGTTTTTT
.	TRBV19	TRBJ1-5	.	CASSMINSALRSNQPQHF	TGTGCCAGTAGTATGATTAATTCGGCACTAAGGAGCAATCAGCCCCAGCATTTT
TRBD1	TRBV28	TRBJ2-7	.	CASRIAGTGSYEQYF	TGTGCCAGCAGAATTGCCGGGACAGGGTCCTACGAGCAGTACTTC
TRBD1	TRBV27	TRBJ2-1	.	CASSSPGQGADEQFF	TGTGCCAGCAGTTCCCCGGGACAGGGGGCGGATGAGCAGTTCTTC
TRBD1	TRBV4-1	TRBJ1-4	.	CASGQDGVYNEKLFF	TGCGCCAGTGGACAGGATGGGGTCTATAATGAAAAACTGTTTTTT
TRBD1	TRBV29-1	TRBJ1-1	.	CSVDGQGAWSGEAFF	TGCAGCGTTGATGGACAGGGGGCGTGGAGTGGTGAAGCTTTCTTT
.	TRBV6-5	TRBJ1-4	once	CASEVGGAFEKLFF	TGTGCCAGCGAGGTGGGAGGGGCGTTTGAAAAACTGTTTTTT
.	TRBV6-5	TRBJ1-2	.	CASSYSPGIHYGYTF	TGTGCCAGCAGTTACTCGCCAGGGATCCACTATGGCTACACCTTC
.	TRBV7-2	TRBJ1-2	few	CASSLTYAQNYGYTF	TGTGCCAGCAGCTTAACGTACGCTCAGAACTATGGCTACACCTTC
.	TRBV24-1	TRBJ1-2	.	CATSLSVAGDKRTF	TGTGCCACCAGCTTAAGTGTGGCGGGGGACAAGCGGACCTTC
TRBD1	TRBV5-1	TRBJ1-3	once	CASSPGGQGAGNTIYF	TGCGCCAGCAGCCCGGGGGGACAGGGAGCTGGAAACACCATATATTTT
.	TRBV6-2/TRBV6-3	TRBJ1-1	.	CASSRQEPRLTEAFF	TGTGCCAGCAGCCGACAGGAACCCCGTCTTACTGAAGCTTTCTTT
TRBD1	TRBV6-1	TRBJ1-1	once	CASSERTGADTEAFF	TGTGCCAGCAGTGAACGTACAGGGGCCGACACTGAAGCTTTCTTT
.	TRBV28	TRBJ1-2	.	CASSLSDYGYTF	TGTGCCAGCAGTTTGTCAGACTATGGCTACACCTTC
TRBD1	TRBV19	TRBJ2-5	once	CASSILTGTGDQETQYF	TGTGCCAGTAGTATCCTAACCGGGACAGGGGACCAAGAGACCCAGTACTTC